This entry concerns a single TCR beta chain. What antigen it recognizes has not been identified. Base quality data are lacking; no much larger clone is found one base away. The CDR3 regions of human TCRbeta chains were analyzed by immunosequencing. As for the authors' bioinformatics: Repertoire TCRs were matched against a reference library of SARS-CoV-2-specific TCRs generated with the MIRA antigen-specificity platform. Breadth meant the fraction of unique TCRs that were SARS-CoV-2-associated, whereas depth meant the fraction of total T cells that were SARS-CoV-2-associated. Using the MIRA data, each spike-specific TCR was assigned both to the spike region to which the TCR was reactive and to a CD4 or CD8 class. Log10-transformed breadth and depth values were compared by one-way ANOVA with Sidak's multiple comparisons tests. The clones in this table, taken by TCRdb from immuneACCESS, are in-frame only. Not every clone is retained; where verified, under half of the shortfall comes from an unresolved V gene, and the cause of the rest is unknown. Clone size and the V and J calls come from that table; the DNA yielded D and trimming. The sample table holds 150,000 to 200,000 clones, of which about 91% were seen once. Of the sample, around 1% is held by the ten largest clones.

These data come from a study of T cell responses to AZD1222 COVID-19 vaccine (TCRdb year 2021). Some background on the complete study: A total of over 230 trial participants underwent TCR sequencing, of whom under 220 had received two doses of AZD1222 and some 26 had received two doses of the MenACWY control vaccine. Trial participants were enrolled by age into subgroups of 18-55, 56-69 and 70-plus years, and approximately 150, 30 and 60 TCR-sequenced participants, respectively, were included in these subgroups. What the authors observed across the whole study: CD4 TCRs associated with the vaccine covered the entire spike protein, and the dominant responses were in regions 160-218 and 743-854. Participants were mostly white British, with more females than males. The authors suggested clonal diversity may have been underestimated. Epitopes outside the regions mutated in the B.1.351 and B.1.1.7 variants were reportedly recognized by nearly half of the unique spike-specific TCRs. In the small 56-69-year group, the increase in depth fell short of significance, most likely because of low power. A significant rise in spike-specific TCR breadth and depth was observed after two AZD1222 doses relative to day 0 and relative to MenACWY recipients. Conclusions about previously exposed vaccinees are limited, since just six AZD1222 recipients were seropositive for SARS-CoV-2 at baseline. Because no day 14 peak-response samples were available, the repertoires could be characterized only after the peak T cell response.

The sample's time point, from its label and the paper: about 28 days (+/-7) after the second vaccine dose. AZD1222 recipients with second doses at about 4 weeks or about 12 weeks were pooled, because spike-specific TCR depth and breadth did not differ between schedules. Vaccinee samples were obtained from the UK trials COV001 and COV002, which included a single-blind randomized controlled phase 2/3 trial of AZD1222 (ChAdOx1 nCoV-19) in healthy adults. For TCRbeta chain sequencing, PBMC samples were collected from trial participants at day 0 and at day 28 after the second dose. The sample here was peripheral blood, taken 28 days after the second AZD1222 dose. This receptor was identified in an adult who received the AZD1222 COVID-19 vaccine.

The CDR3: CASSEWEITGELFF. Here is the DNA: TGTGCCAGCAGTGAATGGGAGATTACCGGGGAGCTGTTTTTT. Recombination connected TRBV25-1 to TRBJ2-2; perhaps TRBD2 is the D gene, with 5 bases matching. The CDR3 contains 14 residues, cysteine and phenylalanine counted. CDR3 DNA is the only sequence kept; it has 42 bases, read in frame from the first base. The germline V gene encodes CDR1 MGHDK and CDR2 SYGVNS. Between the V and J ends, shortened by 1 base and 5 bases respectively, the junction contains 8 bases.